The 7 T cell receptor beta chains in this list originate from one sample, sequenced in a study of Ad26.COV2.S vaccination and SARS-CoV-2 variants. Treatment given: around 19 received Ad26.COV2.S at low or high dose, single or two shots; 5 received placebo; per-sample allocation not given. It was on day 63 after the first vaccine or placebo injection that samples were taken. Produced via immunoSEQ multiplex PCR; TCRdb's table is partial and in-frame only. Of hundreds of thousands of clones detected, 80% to 90% appear once; the ten largest clones hold approximately 3.6%. Material: peripheral blood, obtained in a trial of Ad26.COV2.S vaccine versus placebo. Receptor source: a person aged 18 to 65 who received the Ad26.COV2.S COVID-19 vaccine or a placebo.

The CDR3 nucleotides are TGTGCCAGCAGCTTGGGGGCAGGAGTCGGTAACTATGGCTACACCTTC. Translated, it gives CASSLGAGVGNYGYTF. The chain recombines TRBV5-8 with TRBJ1-2, with unresolved D. Germline CDR1 SGHTS, CDR2 YDEGEE. V lost 0 bases, J lost 1 base, and 13 bases lay in between. The CDR3 consists of 16 residues.

The chain combines TRBV6-5 with TRBJ1-4; the D gene is possibly TRBD1 (6 bases). Trimming removed 5 bases at V and 2 bases at J, with 9 bases between. This CDR3 is 14 amino acids long. Germline values: CDR1 MNHEY, CDR2 SVGAGI. The CDR3 loop is CASSTGPTNEKLFF. CDR3 coding DNA: TGTGCCAGCAGTACAGGGCCCACTAATGAAAAACTGTTTTTT.

The J gene is TRBJ2-3, the V gene TRBV10-3; D is perhaps TRBD2 (6 bases). This CDR3 is 14 amino acids long. Germline loops: CDR1 ENHRY, CDR2 SYGVKD. Trimming stripped 10 bases from V and 4 bases from J, with 18 bases between. CDR3 DNA: TGTGCCACCAGGGAGGACACTGGGGCAGATACGCAGTATTTT. Translation: CATREDTGADTQYF.

The V and J genes are TRBV18 and TRBJ1-5; D gene unclear. Between the trimmed V and J ends, which lost 3 bases and 5 bases, there was a span of 8 bases. This CDR3 is built from 13 residues. The V gene's germline CDR1 is KGHSH and CDR2 LQKENI. CDR3 sequence (DNA): TGTGCCAGCTCACCGGATGGGGATCAGCCCCAGCATTTT. Its protein product is CASSPDGDQPQHF.

On this clone itself: At one boundary the junction diverges from the germline segment, which might be a read error. The CDR3 DNA reads TGTGCCAGCAGTGAACCAGGCAAGCAGCCCCAGCATTTT. This gives the protein CASSEPGKQPQHF. The V gene is TRBV25-1, the J gene TRBJ1-5; no firm D call. There are 13 residues in the CDR3. The V gene's germline CDR1 is MGHDK and CDR2 SYGVNS. Looking up the rest from reference TRBV25-1 and TRBJ1-5 gives the full variable domain: EADIYQTPRYLVIGTGKKITLECSQTMGHDKMYWYQQDPGMELHLIHYSYGVNSTEKGDLSSESTVSRIRTEHFPLTLESARPSHTSQYLCASSEPGKQPQHFGDGTRLSIL.

V and J are TRBV4-3 and TRBJ1-6; D gene unclear. Trimming took off 0 bases at V and 9 bases at J, with 12 bases between the two ends. CDR3 length: 15 amino acids. The V gene's germline CDR1 is LGHNA and CDR2 YSLEER. CDR3 sequence: CASSQDSVLPSPLHF. CDR3 DNA sequence: TGCGCCAGCAGCCAAGATAGTGTCTTGCCTTCACCCCTCCACTTT.

The chain employs TRBV6-5 and TRBJ2-5; possibly TRBD2 for D (7 bases). This CDR3 region has 15 residues. Trimming removed 6 bases from V and 4 bases from J, with 18 bases in between. The germline V gene has CDR1 MNHEY and CDR2 SVGAGI. CDR3 nucleotides: TGTGCCAGCAGCCAAGGGGGGGGCGGGGCAGAGACCCAGTACTTC. This encodes CASSQGGGGAETQYF.